The 22 T cell receptor beta chains below come from one sample, sequenced in a study of graft-versus-host responses after intestinal transplantation. Only in-frame clones appear in the TCRdb table, and some are missing; sequencing was by immunoSEQ multiplex PCR. The table lists some 92,000 clones, around 90% of them singletons. Their antigens are not known. The sequencing here drew on unstimulated CD4+ T cells sorted from spleen or lymph node cells, taken before intestinal transplant. These receptor sequences come from a human donor who received an intestinal transplant.

The chain couples TRBV7-9 to TRBJ2-1; 13 nucleotides align to TRBD2. The CDR3 extends over 16 amino acids. Germline V CDR1 and CDR2: SEHNR, FQNEAQ (reference sequence). The junction had 5 bases not matched to a gene; V was cut back by 3 bases and J by 6 bases. The CDR3 loop reads CASSFSGTSGINEQFF. The DNA for the CDR3 is TGTGCCAGCAGCTTTTCCGGGACTAGCGGGATCAATGAGCAGTTCTTC.

V is TRBV6-1 and J is TRBJ2-3, with D perhaps TRBD1 (6 bases). Germline CDR1 MNHNS, CDR2 SASEGT. V lost 7 bases to trimming and J lost 4 bases, with 15 bases between them. The CDR3 is 14 amino acids. The CDR3 DNA reads as TGTGCCAGCAAATACAGGGATGGTCCAGATACGCAGTATTTT. This translates into CASKYRDGPDTQYF.

The rearrangement joins TRBV7-9 to TRBJ1-6, with 10 bases fitting TRBD1. CDR3 size: 14 residues. Germline lookup yields CDR1 SEHNR and CDR2 FQNEAQ (reference sequence). Trimming cost V 5 bases and J 7 bases; bases outside gene matches: 2. The CDR3 region has the DNA TGTGCCAGCAGCCGGACAGGGGGGAATTCACCCCTCCACTTT. Protein sequence: CASSRTGGNSPLHF.

The V gene is TRBV5-4, the J gene TRBJ1-4; no definite D call. Germline-derived CDR1 and CDR2 are SGHNT and YYREEE (reference sequence). The V and J ends lost 1 base and 8 bases respectively, with 12 bases between them. The length of the CDR3 is 14 residues. CDR3 residues: CASSLTPDGEKLFF. In DNA, the CDR3 is TGTGCCAGCAGCTTGACACCCGATGGCGAAAAACTGTTTTTT.

The chain carries TRBV7-8 and TRBJ2-1; D unclear. The CDR3 is 13 residues long. The germline V gene has CDR1 SGHVS and CDR2 FQNEAQ. V was trimmed by 1 base and J by 14 bases, leaving 15 bases between them. In DNA form, the CDR3 reads TGTGCCAGCAGCTTAGGAGGTTCAGGAGTTAAGTTCTTC. It specifies CASSLGGSGVKFF.

The chain recombines TRBV9 with TRBJ2-5, with TRBD1 as a possible D gene (5 bases). Trimming pared 3 bases from V and 4 bases from J, leaving 22 bases between. The length of the CDR3 is 17 residues. In germline, CDR1 is SGDLS, CDR2 YYNGEE. The CDR3 coding sequence is TGTGCCAGCAGCGCCGCCCCCCCACTAAGGGGTGGAGAGACCCAGTACTTC. This sequence encodes CASSAAPPLRGGETQYF.

This chain uses TRBV28 with TRBJ2-2; tentative D call: TRBD1 (5 bases). This CDR3 spans 15 amino acids. Germline V gives CDR1 MDHEN, CDR2 SYDVKM. V was cut by 3 bases and J by 6 bases, with 14 bases left in between. The DNA for the CDR3 is TGTGCCAGCAGTTTGCCCCTCTCAGGGCCCGGGGAGCTGTTTTTT. This sequence encodes CASSLPLSGPGELFF.

This clone occurred a few times. The chain is built from TRBV7-3 and TRBJ2-7, with 7 bases identical to TRBD2. With 2 bases clipped from V and 2 bases from J, the junction kept 6 bases outside the gene matches. The length of the CDR3 is 15 residues. Germline-derived CDR1 and CDR2 are SGHTA and FQGTGA. The DNA for the CDR3 is TGTGCCAGCAGCTTACTGCGCCTAGCGGCCTACGAGCAGTACTTC. It is translated as CASSLLRLAAYEQYF.

This chain joins TRBV25-1 and TRBJ2-3; 7 nucleotides align to TRBD2. The CDR3 runs 16 residues. CDR1 is MGHDK, CDR2 SYGVNS, per germline. V shed 6 bases and J 1 base; nucleotides not matched to a gene: 10. In DNA form, the CDR3 reads TGTGCCAGCAGCGGGACCCGGGGGAGGGGCACAGATACGCAGTATTTT. As protein: CASSGTRGRGTDTQYF. The whole variable domain, filled in from reference TRBV25-1 and TRBJ2-3, reads EADIYQTPRYLVIGTGKKITLECSQTMGHDKMYWYQQDPGMELHLIHYSYGVNSTEKGDLSSESTVSRIRTEHFPLTLESARPSHTSQYLCASSGTRGRGTDTQYFGPGTRLTVL.

This clone was seen only once. Here the CDR3 reads CASSLISEEQFF. The CDR3 DNA sequence: TGTGCCAGCAGTTTGATTTCCGAAGAGCAGTTCTTC. This chain connects TRBV28 to TRBJ2-1, with D hard to call. The V end lost 3 bases, the J end lost 10 bases, and 10 bases lay between the germline ends. CDR1 is MDHEN and CDR2 is SYDVKM in the germline V gene. CDR3 length: 12 residues.

The V call is TRBV11-2, the J call TRBJ2-7, with 8 bases aligning to TRBD2. The ends lost 0 bases at V and 7 bases at J; junction bases unmatched: 5. The CDR3 contains 14 residues. CDR1 and CDR2 (germline): SGHAT, FQNNGV. The CDR3 region is CASSLDGRAREQYF. The CDR3 DNA reads TGTGCCAGCAGCTTAGACGGGAGGGCGAGGGAGCAGTACTTC.

This chain connects TRBV19 to TRBJ2-4, with D perhaps matching TRBD2 (6 bases). This CDR3 is built from 15 residues. Germline assignment: CDR1 LNHDA and CDR2 SQIVND (reference sequence). V dropped 5 bases and J dropped 0 bases, with 11 bases sitting between them. The CDR3 spells CASSYPGLAKNIQYF. CDR3 DNA: TGTGCCAGTAGTTACCCGGGACTAGCCAAAAACATTCAGTACTTC.

The rearrangement links TRBV10-3 to TRBJ2-2; either TRBD1 or TRBD2 may supply D (5 bases each). Looked up from germline, CDR1 is ENHRY and CDR2 is SYGVKD. Trimming stripped 2 bases from V and 4 bases from J, with 11 bases between. This CDR3 comprises 15 residues. CDR3 protein: CAISEGAGGTGELFF. In DNA, the CDR3 is TGTGCCATCAGTGAGGGAGCTGGGGGCACCGGGGAGCTGTTTTTT.

This chain joins TRBV30 and TRBJ1-5, with D tentatively TRBD1 (5 bases). V lost 0 bases to trimming and J lost 2 bases, with 17 bases between them. CDR3 length equals 17 residues. The germline CDR1 and CDR2 sequences are GTSNPN and SVGIG (reference sequence). The CDR3 here is CAWSVRGVPKGNQPQHF. As DNA, the CDR3 is TGTGCCTGGAGTGTACGAGGGGTTCCTAAGGGCAATCAGCCCCAGCATTTT.

The genes are TRBV6-6 and TRBJ1-2; no definite D call. Trimming stripped 2 bases from V and 1 base from J, with 8 bases between. This CDR3 is 14 amino acids long. CDR1 is MNHNY, CDR2 SVGAGI, per germline (reference sequence). The CDR3 nucleotides are TGTGCCAGCAGTTACCCCCGTAATAACTATGGCTACACCTTC. Its protein is CASSYPRNNYGYTF.

CDR3 in DNA: TGTGCCAGCAGTCCGACAGGGTTCATCTACGAGCAGTACTTC. Protein: CASSPTGFIYEQYF. The chain employs TRBV28 and TRBJ2-7; 7 bases agree with TRBD1. The germline gives CDR1 MDHEN, CDR2 SYDVKM. Trimming took 5 bases from V and 3 from J; bases not matched to a gene: 7. CDR3 length equals 14 residues.

The chain joins TRBV5-1 to TRBJ2-5; 7 nucleotides match TRBD1. Unmatched junction bases numbered 0, after V lost 2 bases and J lost 2 bases. Germline values: CDR1 SGHRS, CDR2 YFSETQ. The CDR3 sequence is 13 residues long. CDR3: CASSFRGQETQYF. DNA of the CDR3: TGCGCCAGCAGCTTCAGGGGGCAAGAGACCCAGTACTTC.

The chain uses TRBV9 and TRBJ2-1; the match to TRBD2 covers 9 bases. CDR3 length equals 15 residues. With V trimmed by 0 bases and J by 6 bases, 4 bases remained unmatched. From germline, CDR1 is SGDLS and CDR2 YYNGEE. CDR3 amino acids: CASSVGTSVLNEQFF. The CDR3 DNA sequence: TGTGCCAGCAGCGTAGGGACTAGCGTCCTCAATGAGCAGTTCTTC.

This sequence joins TRBV4-1 and TRBJ2-2; D is unresolved. CDR1 is MGHRA, CDR2 YSYEKL, per germline. V was pared by 3 bases and J by 0 bases, with 14 bases between. This CDR3 has 17 amino acids. The CDR3 is CASSQYTGHANTGELFF. The CDR3 DNA follows: TGCGCCAGCAGCCAGTACACGGGTCATGCGAACACCGGGGAGCTGTTTTTT.

On this clone itself: Other DNA variants within this sample encode the same CDR3. As DNA, the CDR3 is TGTGCCTGGAGTAGAAGGAGCTCCTACAATGAGCAGTTCTTC. Its translation: CAWSRRSSYNEQFF. V gene TRBV30 combines with J gene TRBJ2-1; D is uncertain. The CDR3 sequence is 14 residues long. The V gene lost 2 bases and the J gene lost 0 bases, with 8 bases spanning the gap. From germline, CDR1 is GTSNPN and CDR2 SVGIG (reference sequence).

J is TRBJ1-2 and V is TRBV30; D is possibly TRBD1 (6 bases). The CDR3 contains 12 residues. With 4 bases removed from V and 2 bases from J, the gap between germline ends came to 8 bases. Looked up from germline, CDR1 is GTSNPN and CDR2 is SVGIG (reference sequence). The CDR3 bases are TGTGCCTGGACCGGGACAAACTATGGCTACACCTTC. Translating it yields CAWTGTNYGYTF.

The chain couples TRBV7-3 to TRBJ2-1; 12 positions agree with TRBD2. CDR1 is SGHTA and CDR2 is FQGTGA in the germline V gene. The CDR3 consists of 16 residues. Trimming at V came to 2 bases and at J to 9 bases, leaving 8 bases not matched to a gene. This CDR3 is CASSLVSASGRGEQFF. In DNA form, the CDR3 reads TGTGCCAGCAGCTTAGTCTCGGCTAGCGGGAGGGGTGAGCAGTTCTTC.